What follows are 28 T cell receptor beta chains derived from one specimen sequenced in a study of blood T cell repertoires in COVID-19. This table comes from immunoSEQ multiplex PCR, and its TCRdb copy is limited to in-frame clones, with some not included. Here the sample spans around 110,000 clones, around four fifths being singletons. Sequencing was done on a sample of peripheral blood. These receptor sequences come from a man between 25 and 39 years old with acute or convalescent COVID-19.

The rearrangement uses TRBV19 and TRBJ1-2, with 8 positions matching TRBD1. V was clipped by 7 bases and J by 8 bases; unmatched bases: 6. The germline V gene encodes CDR1 LNHDA and CDR2 SQIVND (reference sequence). CDR3 length: 12 amino acids. The CDR3 loop is CASTRTGTGYTF. CDR3 nucleotide sequence: TGTGCCAGTACCAGGACAGGGACCGGCTACACCTTC.

As concerns this clone: One end of the junction fails to match germline, which may point to a read error. V and J are TRBV10-3 and TRBJ1-5, with 9 bases lining up with TRBD1. CDR1 is ENHRY and CDR2 is SYGVKD in the germline V gene. The CDR3 has 18 amino acids. CDR3 amino acids: CAISESGRQGVGNQPRHF. CDR3 DNA: TGTGCCATCAGTGAGTCAGGGAGACAGGGGGTAGGCAATCAGCCCCGGCATTTT.

The rearrangement links TRBV2 to TRBJ1-3, with D uncertain. Trimming cost V 4 bases and J 1 base, with 8 bases left between them. The CDR3 sequence is 14 residues long. Germline CDR1 is SNHLY and CDR2 is FYNNEI. CDR3 coding DNA: TGTGCCAGCAGTGTGACGGGTTCTGGAAACACCATATATTTT. Protein sequence: CASSVTGSGNTIYF.

The rearrangement links TRBV5-8 to TRBJ1-2; D may be TRBD1 (6 bases). V lost 4 bases and J lost 5, with 18 bases in between. CDR1 SGHTS and CDR2 YDEGEE come from the germline V gene. The CDR3 covers 15 residues. The CDR3 protein is CASSPPGGAWYGYTF. In DNA, the CDR3 is TGTGCCAGCAGCCCCCCGGGGGGCGCGTGGTATGGCTACACCTTC.

This chain connects TRBV4-3 to TRBJ2-3, with 10 bases fitting TRBD2. Germline trimming cut 0 bases from V and 4 bases from J; bases unmatched to any gene: 4. In germline, CDR1 is LGHNA, CDR2 YSLEER. This CDR3 contains 16 residues. Here the CDR3 DNA reads TGCGCCAGCAGCCAAGAACAGCGGGGGGGCGCAGATACGCAGTATTTT. This gives the protein CASSQEQRGGADTQYF.

Only one count was recorded for this clone. The chain recombines TRBV21-1 with TRBJ1-3; TRBD1 was called by the table and not checked on the DNA. TRBV21-1 is classified as a pseudogene. The CDR3 is made up of 16 amino acids. The CDR3 sequence: CASSIGQNVGLLAIYF. CDR3 nucleotide sequence: TGTGCCAGCAGCATCGGACAGAATGTCGGTCTCTTGGCCATATATTTT.

This clone was seen just once. The V and J genes are TRBV2 and TRBJ2-3, with D possibly TRBD1 on 5 matching bases. The germline V gene has CDR1 SNHLY and CDR2 FYNNEI. Trimming cost V 8 bases and J 8 bases, with 23 bases left between them. The CDR3 has 15 amino acids. CDR3 sequence (DNA): TGTGCCAGCTACCGGAGCCAAACAGGATCAGCTACGCAGTATTTT. Protein: CASYRSQTGSATQYF.

The V and J genes are TRBV27 and TRBJ1-2; D gene uncertain. This CDR3 has 15 amino acids. The V and J ends lost 4 bases and 2 bases respectively, with 14 bases between them. Germline CDR1 is MNHEY and CDR2 is SMNVEV (reference sequence). The CDR3 DNA reads TGTGCCAGCAGTTCCTGGGCCCGAGGGAACTATGGCTACACCTTC. Amino acids: CASSSWARGNYGYTF.

The chain carries TRBV7-9 and TRBJ2-4; D is perhaps TRBD1 (6 bases). The CDR3 sequence is 16 residues long. Deletions cut 1 base from V and 2 bases from J, with 12 bases between. Germline V gene lookup returns CDR1 SEHNR and CDR2 FQNEAQ (reference sequence). The CDR3 is CASSLGGPLTKNIQYF. The CDR3 nucleotides read TGTGCCAGCAGCTTAGGGGGGCCCCTAACCAAAAACATTCAGTACTTC.

CDR3 in amino acids: CASSLHNTGELFF. The CDR3 DNA reads as TGTGCCAGCAGCTTACATAACACCGGGGAGCTGTTTTTT. This rearrangement joins TRBV11-3 to TRBJ2-2, with D unresolved. Trimming shortened V by 2 bases and J by 2 bases, and 3 bases separated the two germline ends. Germline V gene lookup returns CDR1 SGHNT and CDR2 YENEEA. There are 13 residues in the CDR3.

This clone appeared a single time. The V gene is TRBV3-1 (or the pseudogene TRBV3-2), the J gene TRBJ1-3; D unresolved. This CDR3 is built from 16 residues. Germline CDR1 reads LGHDT; CDR2 reads YNNKEL (reference sequence). Deletions cut 0 bases from V and 0 bases from J, with 9 bases between. CDR3 residues: CASSQEVSSSGNTIYF. In nucleotides, the CDR3 is TGTGCCAGCAGCCAAGAGGTCAGTTCCTCTGGAAACACCATATATTTT.

This clone was found once. The chain joins TRBV9 to TRBJ2-1, with 8 bases aligning to TRBD1. The CDR3 has 16 residues. V trimming: 5 bases; J trimming: 8 bases; junction bases outside the gene matches: 15. CDR1 is SGDLS, CDR2 YYNGEE, per germline. The CDR3 DNA follows: TGTGCCAGCAGTCGGACAGGGAAGATGCTTGGGGATGAGCAGTTCTTC. The encoded protein is CASSRTGKMLGDEQFF.

V gene TRBV27 combines with J gene TRBJ1-3, with no clear D. This CDR3 comprises 13 residues. V was trimmed by 6 bases and J by 3 bases, leaving 9 bases between them. Germline loops: CDR1 MNHEY, CDR2 SMNVEV (reference sequence). The CDR3 region has the DNA TGTGCCAGCAGCCAGGCTGTTGGAAACACCATATATTTT. It yields the protein CASSQAVGNTIYF.

This clone was found once. The chain recombines TRBV7-6 with TRBJ2-7; 11 bases line up with TRBD2. The ends lost 0 bases at V and 2 bases at J; junction bases unmatched: 3. Germline CDR1 reads SGHVS; CDR2 reads FNYEAQ. The CDR3 is made up of 16 amino acids. The CDR3 DNA sequence: TGTGCCAGCAGCTTAGCGGTAGCGGGGGGGCCCTACGAGCAGTACTTC. Translated, it gives CASSLAVAGGPYEQYF.

This clone was picked up one time. The rearrangement uses TRBV7-8 and TRBJ2-3; D is ambiguous. CDR1 and CDR2 (germline): SGHVS, FQNEAQ. The CDR3 covers 13 residues. V gave up 3 bases and J gave up 1 base, with 5 bases separating them. The CDR3 region has the DNA TGTGCCAGCAGCTTCTCCCGCACAGATACGCAGTATTTT. Protein: CASSFSRTDTQYF.

This chain joins TRBV2 and TRBJ2-7, with D unresolved. Trimming left V 8 bases short and J 5 bases short, with 19 bases between. The CDR3 sequence is 14 residues long. Germline CDR1 and CDR2: SNHLY and FYNNEI. The CDR3 region is CASPGRSKANEQYF. CDR3 nucleotide sequence: TGTGCCAGCCCTGGGCGTTCAAAGGCTAACGAGCAGTACTTC.

The chain has TRBV23-1 and TRBJ1-2; possibly TRBD1 for D (5 bases). TRBV23-1 is annotated as an ORF whose role is uncertain. The CDR3 has 15 amino acids. The germline V and J ends were trimmed by 7 bases and 6 bases, with 21 bases remaining between them. The CDR3 protein is CASTLRTPEGDGYTF. CDR3 DNA sequence: TGCGCCAGCACCCTACGGACACCGGAAGGGGATGGCTACACCTTC.

The chain uses TRBV4-1 and TRBJ2-1; TRBD2 might be the D (5 bases). This CDR3 has 17 residues. Germline assignment: CDR1 MGHRA and CDR2 YSYEKL. The V and J ends lost 1 base and 7 bases respectively, with 20 bases between them. The CDR3 loop reads CASSQGQLVNRVNEQFF. CDR3 in DNA: TGCGCCAGCAGCCAAGGCCAACTAGTGAATCGGGTAAATGAGCAGTTCTTC.

The CDR3 protein is CASSLAGGNYGYTF. DNA of the CDR3: TGCGCCAGCAGCTTGGCCGGGGGAAACTATGGCTACACCTTC. The chain employs TRBV5-1 and TRBJ1-2, with D tentatively TRBD1 (5 bases). This CDR3 is 14 amino acids long. Germline V gene lookup returns CDR1 SGHRS and CDR2 YFSETQ. Deletions cut 0 bases from V and 2 bases from J, with 8 bases between.

The V gene is TRBV6-6, the J gene TRBJ1-6; 8 bases map to TRBD1. The CDR3 has 16 amino acids. The V gene's germline CDR1 is MNHNY and CDR2 SVGAGI (reference sequence). Trimming removed 5 bases from V and 8 bases from J; junction bases left unmatched: 11. The CDR3 DNA is TGTGCCAGCAGTCCACTGACAGGGGTGTTAGATTCACCCCTCCACTTT. The encoded protein is CASSPLTGVLDSPLHF.

The CDR3 loop is CASRAAGGYNEQFF. CDR3 bases: TGTGCCAGCAGGGCCGCCGGGGGTTACAATGAGCAGTTCTTC. The chain has TRBV6-5 and TRBJ2-1, with D tentatively TRBD2 (6 bases). This CDR3 is built from 14 residues. The germline V gene has CDR1 MNHEY and CDR2 SVGAGI. Trimming stripped 6 bases from V and 4 bases from J, with 13 bases between.

This chain links TRBV15 with TRBJ2-2; 13 bases align to TRBD2. Losses at the gene ends were 1 base for V and 5 bases for J; bases not matched to a gene: 1. The CDR3 is 16 residues long. Germline V CDR1 and CDR2: LNHNV, YYDKDF (reference sequence). CDR3: CATSRGGLAGTGELFF. The DNA for the CDR3 is TGTGCCACCAGCAGAGGGGGACTAGCGGGAACCGGGGAGCTGTTTTTT.

The chain couples TRBV13 to TRBJ1-2, with 7 bases aligning to TRBD1. The CDR3 runs to 14 residues. V shed 5 bases, J shed 5 bases, and the junction held 8 bases outside the gene matches. Germline assignment: CDR1 PRHDT and CDR2 FYEKMQ (reference sequence). The CDR3 nucleotides are TGTGCCAGCAGCCTCGCCAGGGGGATTTATGGCTACACCTTC. Translated, it gives CASSLARGIYGYTF.

The J gene is TRBJ2-1, the V gene TRBV3-1 (or the pseudogene TRBV3-2), with D possibly matching TRBD2 (6 bases). The ends were cut back, 1 base at V and 4 bases at J, with 8 bases in the middle. This CDR3 has 14 residues. Germline values: CDR1 LGHDT, CDR2 YNNKEL (reference sequence). In DNA, the CDR3 is TGTGCCAGCAGCCAAGGACTAGAATACAATGAGCAGTTCTTC. As protein: CASSQGLEYNEQFF.

V is TRBV5-4 and J is TRBJ1-4; no clear D gene. Trimming pared 0 bases from V and 5 bases from J, leaving 8 bases between. The CDR3 extends over 14 amino acids. CDR1 and CDR2 from the germline V gene are SGHNT and YYREEE (reference sequence). DNA for the CDR3: TGTGCCAGCAGCTTGGGACAAAGAAATGAAAAACTGTTTTTT. Amino acid sequence: CASSLGQRNEKLFF.

The rearrangement links TRBV5-6 to TRBJ1-1; D possibly corresponds to TRBD1 (5 bases). CDR3 length equals 13 residues. Deletions cut 0 bases from V and 4 bases from J, with 7 bases between. Per the germline V gene, CDR1 is SGHDT and CDR2 is YYEEEE. The CDR3 coding sequence is TGTGCCAGCAGCTTGGGGAGGGGCACTGAAGCTTTCTTT. Encoded protein: CASSLGRGTEAFF.

The chain carries TRBV5-4 and TRBJ2-5; 8 bases agree with TRBD1. The CDR3 covers 13 residues. Trimming at V came to 2 bases and at J to 9 bases, leaving 6 bases not matched to a gene. Germline V CDR1 and CDR2: SGHNT, YYREEE (reference sequence). CDR3 residues: CASSFDRGGAQYF. In DNA, the CDR3 is TGTGCCAGCAGCTTTGACAGGGGTGGGGCCCAGTACTTC. Using reference TRBV5-4 and TRBJ2-5 for the parts outside the CDR3, the full variable domain is ETGVTQSPTHLIKTRGQQVTLRCSSQSGHNTVSWYQQALGQGPQFIFQYYREEENGRGNFPPRFSGLQFPNYSSELNVNALELDDSALYLCASSFDRGGAQYFGPGTRLLVL.

This clone turned up a few times. Germline and junction disagree at one end, which may indicate a read error. This CDR3 reads CASSLDRAGTGELFF. CDR3 nucleotides: TGTGCTAGCAGCTTGGACAGGGCGGGCACCGGGGAGCTGTTTTTT. This chain links TRBV7-7 with TRBJ2-2; 8 bases agree with TRBD1. Looked up from germline, CDR1 is SSHAT and CDR2 is FNYEAQ (reference sequence). The CDR3 is made up of 15 amino acids.